This note documents a single T cell receptor beta chain sequence. The sample originates from a study of blood T cell repertoires in COVID-19. As processed by the authors: Amplification of reference gene primers provided the estimated nucleated cell counts. Sequenced by immunoSEQ multiplex PCR; TCRdb stores in-frame clones only, minus some. The DNA was the basis for D and trimming; V, J and clone size are from that table. The sample carries roughly 190,000 clones, about 88% recorded once. V shed 6 bases, J shed 6 bases, and the junction held 8 bases outside the gene matches. Germline-derived CDR1 and CDR2 are LGHNT and FRNRAP. This CDR3 contains 15 residues.

This receptor was obtained from a woman in her thirties or forties who had recovered from COVID-19. Input material: peripheral blood. The chain joins TRBV12-5 to TRBJ2-3, with 11 bases matching TRBD2. The DNA of the CDR3 is TGTGCTAGTGGGGCCGGGACTAGCGGTTGGGATACGCAGTATTTT. Amino acids: CASGAGTSGWDTQYF.